A selection of T cell receptor beta chains follows, all from one sample in a study of T cell repertoires in cytomegalovirus infection. One entry per CDR3 protein, called by TCRdb with MiXCR from the reads. The sample holds hundreds of thousands of distinct CDR3 sequences, around 32% seen once. These receptors have no known antigen. The input for sequencing was cultured PBMCs, taken from culture after CMV antigen stimulation. These TCRs come from a human donor in good health (CMV status not recorded). Some clones in this sample may be carry-over from other donors' samples. The CDR3 runs from the conserved cysteine through the conserved F or W. D genes are given only for firm matches. The size of a clone is reported for some rows only, either as once, few or many, or as a class for expanded clones.

clone size	J gene	V gene	D gene	CDR3 DNA	CDR3 protein
few	TRBJ2-3	TRBV11-2	-	TGTGCCAGCAGCTTCTGGGGGCGAGTGGAACTGGGTGGCACAGATACGCAGTATTTT	CASSFWGRVELGGTDTQYF
few	TRBJ2-5	TRBV7-2	-	TGTGCCAGCAGCTTAGATCTGTGGGGGGCAGGAGAGACCCAGTACTTC	CASSLDLWGAGETQYF
-	TRBJ1-5	TRBV7-2	-	TGTGCCAGCAGTCCCCAAGTAGGGCCCACCGAAGGCCAGCATTTT	CASSPQVGPTEGQHF
few	TRBJ2-3	TRBV5-1	-	TGCGCCAGCAGCTTGCCGACACGCACAGATACGCAGTATTTT	CASSLPTRTDTQYF
-	TRBJ1-2	TRBV14	-	TGTGCCAGCAGCCAAGAAGTAGGGGTAGTTGGCTACACCTTC	CASSQEVGVVGYTF
-	TRBJ2-3	TRBV4-2	-	TGTGCCAGCAGCCAAGTCGAGGGTTTTAGTTCAGATACGCAGTATTTT	CASSQVEGFSSDTQYF
-	TRBJ1-1	TRBV6-5	TRBD1	TGTGCCAGCAGCTCCCTTACCCGGACAGGGATGGAAGCTTTCTTT	CASSSLTRTGMEAFF
-	TRBJ1-2	TRBV5-1	-	TGCGCCAGCAGCTCGGGGGCGGGTGGCTACACCTTC	CASSSGAGGYTF
-	TRBJ2-3	TRBV11-1	TRBD2	TGTGCCAGCAGCGCGATACTAGCGGGGTTCACAGATACGCAGTATTTT	CASSAILAGFTDTQYF
few	TRBJ2-3	TRBV7-9	TRBD1	TGTGCCAGCAGGCCCCCAGGGACAGGGATGGATACGCAGTATTTT	CASRPPGTGMDTQYF
-	TRBJ2-7	TRBV10-3	-	TGTGCCATCAGTACCGGACAGGGACTACCCTACGAGCAGTACTTC	CAISTGQGLPYEQYF
many	TRBJ2-2	TRBV7-2	-	TGTGCCAGCAGCCTATGGAACGGGGAGCTGTTTTTT	CASSLWNGELFF
few	TRBJ2-3	TRBV2	-	TGTGCCAGCAGTGGTGTTACAGATACGCAGTATTTT	CASSGVTDTQYF
few	TRBJ2-1	TRBV7-6	-	TGTGCCAGCAGCTGGGACCCGGACAATGAGCAGTTCTTC	CASSWDPDNEQFF
few	TRBJ1-2	TRBV18	-	TGTGCCAGCTTCACCGAGGAGGTTGGGGGCTACACCTTC	CASFTEEVGGYTF
-	TRBJ2-5	TRBV4-2	TRBD1	TGTGCCAGCAGCCAAGTTCAAGGACAGGCAGAGACCCAGTACTTC	CASSQVQGQAETQYF
-	TRBJ2-5	TRBV5-1	-	TGCGCCAGCAGCACCGGCGCAGCGGTGGGACAAGAGACCCAGTACTTC	CASSTGAAVGQETQYF
-	TRBJ1-1	TRBV11-2	-	TGTGCCAGCAGCTTAAGGCGGACAGCCCTTAACACTGAAGCTTTCTTT	CASSLRRTALNTEAFF
-	TRBJ2-1	TRBV7-2	TRBD2	TGTGCCAGCAGCTTAGTCTGGGGGGGAGGCTACAATGAGCAGTTCTTC	CASSLVWGGGYNEQFF
-	TRBJ2-7	TRBV27	-	TGTGCCAGCCGGGACAACCCCTACGAGCAGTACTTC	CASRDNPYEQYF
-	TRBJ1-5	TRBV28	-	TGTGCCAGCAGTGCGCACAGGGAGAGAAATCAGCCCCAGCATTTT	CASSAHRERNQPQHF
-	TRBJ2-2	TRBV10-3	-	TGTGCCATCAAACAGGGTCTCTTCTTACCGACGAACACCGGGGAGCTGTTTTTT	CAIKQGLFLPTNTGELFF
-	TRBJ1-5	TRBV15	-	TGTGCCACCAGCAGAACAGGGATCTGGCCCCAGCATTTT	CATSRTGIWPQHF
few	TRBJ2-1	TRBV19	TRBD2	TGTGCCAGTAGTATAGCCGGGAGGGGGGTGATTAATGAGCAGTTCTTC	CASSIAGRGVINEQFF
-	TRBJ2-5	TRBV7-2	TRBD2	TGTGCCAGCAGCGCGGGACTAGCGGCGGAGACCCAGTACTTC	CASSAGLAAETQYF
few	TRBJ2-3	TRBV4-1	TRBD1	TGCGCCAGCAGCCCTGGACAGGAGATATACACAGATACGCAGTATTTT	CASSPGQEIYTDTQYF
-	TRBJ2-1	TRBV29-1	TRBD2	TGCAGCGTTGTGGGGGGACTAGGACTACCATACAATGAGCAGTTCTTC	CSVVGGLGLPYNEQFF
-	TRBJ2-7	TRBV18	-	TGTGCCAGCTCTCTACGGGGAGGCGCAGACGAGCAGTACTTC	CASSLRGGADEQYF
few	TRBJ1-6	TRBV25-1	TRBD1	TGTGCCAGCGGACAGGGTAATTCACCCCTCCACTTT	CASGQGNSPLHF
-	TRBJ1-4	TRBV6-6	TRBD1	TGTGCCAGCAGTTCATCGACAGGGGTAGAAAAACTGTTTTTT	CASSSSTGVEKLFF
-	TRBJ1-2	TRBV18	-	TGTGCCAGCTCACCCTCAGGACAGAGTTATGGCTACACCTTC	CASSPSGQSYGYTF
-	TRBJ1-1	TRBV28	-	TGTGCCAGCAGTTTATGGATCCCCAGGAGCATGAACACTGAAGCTTTCTTT	CASSLWIPRSMNTEAFF
few	TRBJ1-1	TRBV7-2	-	TGTGCCAGCAGCTCCGCTTCGTGGGGGGAAGCTTTCTTT	CASSSASWGEAFF
-	TRBJ1-1	TRBV7-2	-	TGTGCCAGCAGCTTAGGGCCAGTAACTGAAGCTTTCTTT	CASSLGPVTEAFF
many	TRBJ2-1	TRBV7-8	TRBD2	TGTGCCAGCAGCTTGGCCGGCGGGGGGACTCGGCGGTTCTTC	CASSLAGGGTRRFF
-	TRBJ1-6	TRBV6-5	TRBD1	TGTGCCAGCAGCCGGACAGGGTCGGAATCACCCCTCCACTTT	CASSRTGSESPLHF
-	TRBJ1-2	TRBV2	-	TGTGCCAGCAGTGACAGGGCGTTCCCAGATAACTATGGCTACACCTTC	CASSDRAFPDNYGYTF
-	TRBJ1-4	TRBV4-1	-	TGCGCCAGCAGCCAAAGCCCATACCGGGAGAATGAAAAACTGTTTTTT	CASSQSPYRENEKLFF
many	TRBJ1-5	TRBV7-2	TRBD1	TGTGCCAGCAGCCCTCACAGGGGAGATCAGCCCCAGCATTTT	CASSPHRGDQPQHF
-	TRBJ2-5	TRBV7-2	-	TGTGCCAGCAGCCGGGACGGCACCTACGAGACCCAGTACTTC	CASSRDGTYETQYF